One and the same sample provided the 22 T cell receptor beta chains below, sequenced in a study of long-term antiretroviral therapy in people with HIV (dated by TCRdb to between 2021 and 2023). The immunoSEQ hsTCRB v3.0 assay was used at survey level resolution to sequence the TRB variable region. Entries here come from immuneACCESS through TCRdb and include only in-frame sequences with V and J called. Some clones fail to appear in such tables; in the studies checked, an unresolved V gene covers under half of the shortfall, and the cause of the remainder is unknown. The table for this sample lists roughly 16,000 clones; roughly 94% of them were counted only once. 4.6% of the sample lies in the top ten. The sample here was unsorted PBMCs, taken approximately 6.4 years after starting antiretroviral therapy. These receptors were obtained from a woman in her fifties or sixties with HIV.

The rearrangement uses TRBV18 and TRBJ1-1, with TRBD1 as a possible D gene (6 bases). In germline, CDR1 is KGHSH, CDR2 LQKENI. V gave up 2 bases and J gave up 7 bases, with 14 bases separating them. CDR3 length: 14 amino acids. The CDR3 protein is CASSPRAGDFEAFF. DNA of the CDR3: TGTGCCAGCTCACCAAGGGCAGGGGATTTTGAAGCTTTCTTT. The full variable domain, in which reference TRBV18 and TRBJ1-1 provide the parts outside the CDR3, is NAGVMQNPRHLVRRRGQEARLRCSPMKGHSHVYWYRQLPEEGLKFMVYLQKENIIDESGMPKERFSAEFPKEGPSILRIQQVVRGDSAAYFCASSPRAGDFEAFFGQGTRLTVV.

The V gene is TRBV6-6, the J gene TRBJ2-1, with D uncertain. The CDR3 is made up of 13 amino acids. CDR1 and CDR2 from the germline V gene are MNHNY and SVGAGI (reference sequence). V lost 6 bases and J 2 bases, leaving 8 bases between the germline ends. CDR3 in DNA: TGTGCCAGCAGGGCTACCCCCTACAATGAGCAGTTCTTC. Translated: CASRATPYNEQFF.

This clone showed up just once. The CDR3 nucleotides read TGCGCCAGCAGCCAAGTCCACACGACGAGCTACGAGCAGTACTTC. Amino acid sequence: CASSQVHTTSYEQYF. This chain links TRBV4-1 with TRBJ2-5; no reliable D call. The DNA end is more similar to TRBJ2-7, so the J call may be wrong. The CDR3 runs 15 residues. CDR1 and CDR2 from the germline V gene are MGHRA and YSYEKL.

This clone occurred once. The V and J genes are TRBV25-1 and TRBJ1-2, with D maybe TRBD1 (6 bases). The CDR3 is made up of 14 amino acids. Trimming cost V 1 base and J 6 bases, with 12 bases left between them. CDR1 is MGHDK, CDR2 SYGVNS, per germline. CDR3 amino acids: CASSEWGGADGYTF. The CDR3 coding sequence is TGTGCCAGCAGTGAATGGGGGGGGGCCGATGGCTACACCTTC.

The chain couples TRBV9 to TRBJ2-1, with D perhaps TRBD2 (6 bases). The CDR3 has 15 residues. CDR1 is SGDLS and CDR2 is YYNGEE in the germline V gene. V shed 0 bases and J shed 6 bases, with 13 bases lying between them. The CDR3 is CASSVVAGLVNEQFF. The CDR3 bases are TGTGCCAGCAGCGTAGTCGCGGGACTCGTCAATGAGCAGTTCTTC.

The V and J genes are TRBV4-2 and TRBJ1-1; unclear D gene. The CDR3 spans 15 residues. Looked up from germline, CDR1 is LGHNA and CDR2 is YNFKEQ. V was clipped by 0 bases and J by 5 bases, with 13 bases between them. The CDR3 nucleotides are TGTGCCAGCAGCCAAGACCAGGCCCCGCGGACTGAAGCTTTCTTT. Its translation: CASSQDQAPRTEAFF.

V gene TRBV5-5 combines with J gene TRBJ2-1; 8 nucleotides match TRBD1. This CDR3 spans 13 amino acids. V lost 3 bases and J lost 12; bases outside the gene matches: 8. CDR1 is SGHKS and CDR2 is YYEKEE in the germline V gene (reference sequence). The DNA of the CDR3 is TGTGCCAGCAGCTGGGCCGGACAGGGTGGGCAGTTCTTC. Translation: CASSWAGQGGQFF.

The chain carries TRBV28 and TRBJ1-1; D perhaps matches TRBD1 (5 bases). This CDR3 region has 14 residues. V lost 6 bases and J 7 bases, leaving 18 bases between the germline ends. CDR1 MDHEN and CDR2 SYDVKM come from the germline V gene. The CDR3 nucleotides are TGTGCCAGCAGAACGGACATGGCGGCGAGTGAAGCTTTCTTT. It yields the protein CASRTDMAASEAFF.

The rearrangement uses TRBV4-2 and TRBJ2-3; D is perhaps TRBD2 (5 bases). The germline V and J ends were trimmed by 1 base and 2 bases, with 13 bases remaining between them. There are 16 residues in the CDR3. The germline V gene has CDR1 LGHNA and CDR2 YNFKEQ. CDR3 DNA: TGTGCCAGCAGCCAAGGGAGGCTACAGAACACAGATACGCAGTATTTT. Protein sequence: CASSQGRLQNTDTQYF.

The chain carries TRBV7-6 and TRBJ1-4; no reliable D call. The germline gives CDR1 SGHVS, CDR2 FNYEAQ. The CDR3 loop spans 14 amino acids. The ends were cut back, 1 base at V and 8 bases at J, with 11 bases in the middle. The CDR3 region is CASSLVGSDEKLFF. The CDR3 DNA reads TGTGCCAGCAGCTTAGTGGGGTCGGACGAAAAACTGTTTTTT.

V gene TRBV5-4 combines with J gene TRBJ2-5; 8 positions agree with TRBD1. J was trimmed by 3 bases and V by 5 bases; bases with no gene match: 9. The CDR3 runs to 15 residues. Germline loops: CDR1 SGHNT, CDR2 YYREEE (reference sequence). The CDR3 DNA is TGTGCCAGCAGTAGACAGGGGATTAGCGAAGAGACCCAGTACTTC. It specifies CASSRQGISEETQYF.

The J gene is TRBJ2-1, the V gene TRBV7-8; 7 nucleotides agree with TRBD2. CDR1 is SGHVS, CDR2 FQNEAQ, per germline. This CDR3 region has 16 residues. The V gene end was trimmed by 3 bases and the J gene end by 7 bases; junction bases not matched to a gene: 12. CDR3 sequence reads: CASSFGVELALNEQFF. CDR3 coding DNA: TGTGCCAGCAGCTTCGGAGTTGAACTAGCGCTTAATGAGCAGTTCTTC. The full variable domain, its missing parts supplied by reference TRBV7-8 and TRBJ2-1, is GAGVSQSPRYKVAKRGQDVALRCDPISGHVSLFWYQQALGQGPEFLTYFQNEAQLDKSGLPSDRFFAERPEGSVSTLKIQRTQQEDSAVYLCASSFGVELALNEQFFGPGTRLTVL.

V usage is TRBV7-6 and J usage is TRBJ2-5; D not resolved. The germline V and J ends were trimmed by 5 bases and 4 bases, with 14 bases remaining between them. Germline V gene data show CDR1 as SGHVS and CDR2 as FNYEAQ. This CDR3 comprises 14 residues. Here the CDR3 reads CASSLREVGETQYF. As DNA, the CDR3 is TGTGCCAGCAGCCTCCGCGAGGTGGGAGAGACCCAGTACTTC.

The chain recombines TRBV6-1 with TRBJ1-2; 7 bases fit TRBD1. Germline loops: CDR1 MNHNS, CDR2 SASEGT. The length of the CDR3 is 15 residues. With V trimmed by 6 bases and J by 4 bases, 11 bases remained unmatched. The DNA for the CDR3 is TGTGCCAGCAGCAGTCGGGAACAGGGGATCTATGGCTACACCTTC. It specifies CASSSREQGIYGYTF.

The chain recombines TRBV5-1 with TRBJ2-7, with TRBD1 identical over 9 bases. CDR3 length: 15 amino acids. V trimming: 2 bases; J trimming: 2 bases; junction bases outside the gene matches: 5. The germline V gene encodes CDR1 SGHRS and CDR2 YFSETQ. CDR3 DNA: TGCGCCAGCAGCTTCGAGGGACAGGGCCCCTACGAGCAGTACTTC. Translation gives CASSFEGQGPYEQYF.

The V call is TRBV28, the J call TRBJ2-1, with TRBD2 identical over 8 bases. The trim removed 8 bases at V and 3 bases at J, leaving 9 bases unmatched. This CDR3 has 15 amino acids. Germline V gene data show CDR1 as MDHEN and CDR2 as SYDVKM. CDR3 sequence reads: CASGSSGTSYNEQFF. CDR3 nucleotide sequence: TGTGCCAGCGGCTCGTCAGGGACTAGCTACAATGAGCAGTTCTTC.

V and J are TRBV28 and TRBJ2-2, with 9 bases matching TRBD2. V lost 6 bases to trimming and J lost 7 bases; unmatched junction nucleotides: 9. The CDR3 loop spans 15 amino acids. Germline assignment: CDR1 MDHEN and CDR2 SYDVKM. In DNA, the CDR3 is TGTGCCAGCAGCGTTAGCGGGAGTTTCATCGGGGAGCTGTTTTTT. It translates to CASSVSGSFIGELFF.

The chain employs TRBV10-3 and TRBJ2-7, with 7 bases fitting TRBD1. With 7 bases clipped from V and 2 bases from J, the junction kept 5 bases outside the gene matches. This CDR3 has 13 amino acids. Germline V gene sequence: CDR1 ENHRY, CDR2 SYGVKD. The CDR3 DNA is TGTGCCATCACGAGACAGGGAACCTACGAGCAGTACTTC. Amino acids: CAITRQGTYEQYF.

The chain's CDR3 is CASRPGTFYNEQFF. The CDR3 coding sequence is TGTGCCAGCAGACCCGGGACTTTCTACAATGAGCAGTTCTTC. This chain links TRBV27 with TRBJ2-1, with TRBD2 as a possible D gene (6 bases). V was clipped by 6 bases and J by 3 bases, with 12 bases between them. This CDR3 is built from 14 residues. The germline V gene encodes CDR1 MNHEY and CDR2 SMNVEV (reference sequence).

V usage is TRBV6-5 and J usage is TRBJ1-2, with 10 bases fitting TRBD1. V lost 4 bases to trimming and J lost 1 base; unmatched junction nucleotides: 6. Germline V gene lookup returns CDR1 MNHEY and CDR2 SVGAGI. The CDR3 spans 16 residues. The CDR3 sequence: CASSSSGTGVNYGYTF. In nucleotides, the CDR3 is TGTGCCAGCAGTTCCTCTGGGACAGGGGTTAACTATGGCTACACCTTC.

The count of this clone is one. The V gene is TRBV6-6, the J gene TRBJ2-1, with D possibly being TRBD2 (5 bases). CDR3 length: 15 residues. Trimming pared 4 bases from V and 0 bases from J, leaving 10 bases between. From germline, CDR1 is MNHNY and CDR2 SVGAGI (reference sequence). The CDR3, as DNA: TGTGCCAGCAGTTCACTAGAGAGCTCCTACAATGAGCAGTTCTTC. This translates into CASSSLESSYNEQFF.

This sequence joins TRBV15 and TRBJ2-1; D might be TRBD1 (6 bases). Between the trimmed V and J ends, which lost 3 bases and 8 bases, there was a span of 14 bases. CDR1 is LNHNV and CDR2 is YYDKDF in the germline V gene (reference sequence). The CDR3 extends over 14 amino acids. CDR3 coding DNA: TGTGCCACCAGCAGCGGACAGCTCTGGGATGAGCAGTTCTTC. It translates to CATSSGQLWDEQFF.